The 2 T cell receptor beta chains below all came from one sample that was sequenced in a study of T-cell memory formation after mild COVID-19. One entry per CDR3 protein, called by TCRdb with MiXCR from the 5' RACE reads. The table records roughly 250,000 distinct CDR3 sequences, around 17% of them present only once. Input material: PBMCs or a T cell subset sorted from them (not recorded which). The source of these receptors is a man younger than 35 who had mild COVID-19 (a few samples of this study predate the infection). Cell type and time point are not known.

The rearrangement joins TRBV4-2 to TRBJ1-1; D may be TRBD1 (6 bases). The V and J ends lost 7 bases and 5 bases respectively, with 8 bases between them. The CDR3 spans 11 residues. The germline CDR1 and CDR2 sequences are LGHNA and YNFKEQ. For the CDR3, the DNA is TGTGCCAGCATGGGGGCAACTGAAGCTTTCTTT. This translates into CASMGATEAFF.

The chain is built from TRBV15 and TRBJ2-5; no firm D call. V was trimmed by 5 bases and J by 1 base, leaving 5 bases between them. CDR1 is LNHNV and CDR2 is YYDKDF in the germline V gene (reference sequence). The CDR3 spans 12 residues. This chain's CDR3 is CATSPRQETQYF. The DNA for the CDR3 is TGTGCCACCAGCCCCCGCCAAGAGACCCAGTACTTC.